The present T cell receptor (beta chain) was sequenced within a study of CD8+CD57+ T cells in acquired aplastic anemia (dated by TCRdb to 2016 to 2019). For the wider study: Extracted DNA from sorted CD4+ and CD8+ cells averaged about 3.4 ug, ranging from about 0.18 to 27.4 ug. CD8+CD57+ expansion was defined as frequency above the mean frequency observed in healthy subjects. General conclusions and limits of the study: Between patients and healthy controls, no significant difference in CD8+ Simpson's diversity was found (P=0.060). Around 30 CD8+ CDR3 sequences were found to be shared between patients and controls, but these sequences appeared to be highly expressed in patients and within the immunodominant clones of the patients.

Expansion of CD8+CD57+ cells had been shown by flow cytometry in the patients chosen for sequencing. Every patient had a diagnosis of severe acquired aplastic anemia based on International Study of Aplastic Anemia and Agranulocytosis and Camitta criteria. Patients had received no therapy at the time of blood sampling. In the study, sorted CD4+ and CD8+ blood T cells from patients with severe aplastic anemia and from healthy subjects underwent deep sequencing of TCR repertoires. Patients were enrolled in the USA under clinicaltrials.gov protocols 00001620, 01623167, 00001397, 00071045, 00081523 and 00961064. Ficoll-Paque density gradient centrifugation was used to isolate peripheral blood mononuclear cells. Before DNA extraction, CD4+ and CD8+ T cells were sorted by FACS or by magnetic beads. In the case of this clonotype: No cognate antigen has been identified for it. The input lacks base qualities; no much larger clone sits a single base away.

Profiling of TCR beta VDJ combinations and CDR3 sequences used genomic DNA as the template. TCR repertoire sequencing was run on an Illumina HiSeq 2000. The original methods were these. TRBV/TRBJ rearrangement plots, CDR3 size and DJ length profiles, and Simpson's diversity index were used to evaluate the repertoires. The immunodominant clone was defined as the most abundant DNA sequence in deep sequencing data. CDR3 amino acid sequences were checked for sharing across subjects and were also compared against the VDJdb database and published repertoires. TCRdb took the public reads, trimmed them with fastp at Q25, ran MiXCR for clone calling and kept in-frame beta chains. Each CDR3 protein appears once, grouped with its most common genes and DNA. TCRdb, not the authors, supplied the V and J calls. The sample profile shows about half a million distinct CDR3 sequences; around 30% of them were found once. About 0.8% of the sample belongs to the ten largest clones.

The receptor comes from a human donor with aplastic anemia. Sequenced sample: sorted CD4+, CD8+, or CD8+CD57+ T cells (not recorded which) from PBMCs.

The CDR3 in this case is CATQGLAGGPEETQYF. Here is the DNA: TGTGCCACCCAAGGACTAGCGGGAGGGCCGGAGGAGACCCAGTACTTC. The chain was built from TRBV24-1 and TRBJ2-5, and TRBD2 matches 15 of the central bases. Relative to germline, V is missing 9 bases and J is missing 5 bases, with 9 bases of the junction outside any gene match. From the germline V gene, CDR1 is KGHDR and CDR2 is SFDVKD. The CDR3 covers 16 residues, taking in both the cysteine and the phenylalanine. Only the CDR3 DNA stays, 48 bases, in frame from base 1.